This TCR beta chain was captured by sequencing in a study of blood T cell repertoires in COVID-19. Original analysis: Reference gene primers were amplified, and this amplification served to estimate nucleated cell counts. TCRdb keeps only in-frame clones here, not all; method: immunoSEQ multiplex PCR. V and J calls and clone size are given by that table; D and trimming were obtained from the DNA. Counted here are some 280,000 clones, around nine tenths occurring once; the ten biggest clones make up under 15%. Germline CDR1 and CDR2: SGHDT and YYEEEE. V was trimmed by 4 bases and J by 1 base, leaving 15 bases between them. CDR3 length equals 17 residues.

This clonotype was obtained from a woman between 55 and 75 years old with acute or convalescent COVID-19. Sequenced input: peripheral blood. This chain joins TRBV5-6 and TRBJ1-6; D is possibly TRBD1 (6 bases). CDR3 coding DNA: TGTGCCAGCAGCGTCAGGGGATTGGGGTCCTATAATTCACCCCTCCACTTT. Translated, it gives CASSVRGLGSYNSPLHF.